This TCR beta chain was identified in a study of cytomegalovirus exposure and HLA in healthy donors. Study outcomes and limitations: Among the CMV-associated chains, a few were confirmed in vitro as specific for CMV antigens.

The V gene end was trimmed by 4 bases and the J gene end by 7 bases; junction bases not matched to a gene: 10. The CDR3 has 14 residues. CDR1 is SGHNT and CDR2 is YYREEE in the germline V gene (reference sequence). PCR employed 60 Vbeta and 13 Jbeta primers. Assay: immunoSEQ multiplex PCR; the TCRdb copy retains only in-frame clones and omits some. Of 130,000 to 150,000 clones detected, about 82% appear once; the ten largest clones hold approximately 3%. About this clone itself: Antigen: not known.

Regarding donors, all were healthy bone marrow donors. J is TRBJ2-7 and V is TRBV5-4, with 8 bases aligning to TRBD2. Sequencing was performed on PBMCs. The receptor was derived from a male donor in good health and CMV-seronegative. CDR3 in amino acids: CASSPKSGSGEQYF. In nucleotides, the CDR3 is TGTGCCAGCAGCCCGAAGAGCGGGAGTGGGGAGCAGTACTTC.